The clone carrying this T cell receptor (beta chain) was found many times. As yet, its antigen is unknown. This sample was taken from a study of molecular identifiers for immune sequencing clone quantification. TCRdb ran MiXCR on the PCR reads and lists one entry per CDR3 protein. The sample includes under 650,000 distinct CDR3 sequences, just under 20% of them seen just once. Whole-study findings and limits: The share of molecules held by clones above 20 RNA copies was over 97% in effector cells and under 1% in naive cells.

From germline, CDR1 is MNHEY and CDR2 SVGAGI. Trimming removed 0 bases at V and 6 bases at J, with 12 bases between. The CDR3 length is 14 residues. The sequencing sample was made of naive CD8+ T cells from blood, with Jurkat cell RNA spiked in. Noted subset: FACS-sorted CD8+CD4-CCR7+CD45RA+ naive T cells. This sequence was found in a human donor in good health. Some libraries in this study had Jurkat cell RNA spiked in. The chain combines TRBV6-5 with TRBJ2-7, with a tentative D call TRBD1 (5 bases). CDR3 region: CASSYSQGRLEQYF. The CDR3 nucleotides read TGTGCCAGCAGTTACTCTCAGGGTCGTCTCGAGCAGTACTTC.